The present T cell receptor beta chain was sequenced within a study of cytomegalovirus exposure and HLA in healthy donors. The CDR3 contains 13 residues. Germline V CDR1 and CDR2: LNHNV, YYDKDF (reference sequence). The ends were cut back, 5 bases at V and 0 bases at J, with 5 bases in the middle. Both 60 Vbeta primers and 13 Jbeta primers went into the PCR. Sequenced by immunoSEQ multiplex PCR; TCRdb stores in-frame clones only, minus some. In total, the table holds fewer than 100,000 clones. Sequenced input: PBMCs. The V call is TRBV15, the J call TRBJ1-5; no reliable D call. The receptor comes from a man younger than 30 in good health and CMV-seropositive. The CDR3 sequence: CATSRLSNQPQHF. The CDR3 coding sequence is TGTGCCACCAGCCGACTTAGCAATCAGCCCCAGCATTTT.